Presented here are 17 T cell receptor beta chains from one specimen sequenced in a study of regulatory T cells in long-lasting Graves disease. Time point of the sample: persistent/refractory GD, antithyroid drugs over 5 years with positive TRAb. The TCR library was made from RNA that had been extracted from PBMCs in TRIzol. Arm-PCR of CDR3 regions and iRepertoire HTBI primers were used to build TCR beta libraries. TCRdb re-called the multiplex PCR reads through MiXCR, storing one row per CDR3 protein. Of 700,000 or so distinct CDR3 sequences in the sample, approximately 29% were seen once. The sample here was peripheral blood mononuclear cells (PBMCs), taken when the disease was refractory, from a patient treated with antithyroid drugs. These receptors were obtained from a female donor with Graves disease.

Turning to this clonotype: It may be a read error: a sequence one base away is much more abundant. The rearrangement uses TRBV28 and TRBJ2-5; weak D call: TRBD2 (6 bases). Germline CDR1 MDHEN, CDR2 SYDVKM. The CDR3 is 15 amino acids. V was clipped by 1 base and J by 4 bases, with 13 bases between them. CDR3 protein: CASSLSGTQRETQYF. In nucleotides, the CDR3 is TGTGCCAGCAGTTTATCAGGGACTCAACGAGAGACCCAGTACTTC. The full variable domain, rest sourced from reference TRBV28 and TRBJ2-5, is DVKVTQSSRYLVKRTGEKVFLECVQDMDHENMFWYRQDPGLGLRLIYFSYDVKMKEKGDIPEGYSVSREKKERFSLILESASTNQTSMYLCASSLSGTQRETQYFGPGTRLLVL.

The sample holds many counts of this clonotype. V usage is TRBV2 and J usage is TRBJ1-6; D remains ambiguous. The germline V and J ends were trimmed by 7 bases and 6 bases, with 19 bases remaining between them. In germline, CDR1 is SNHLY, CDR2 FYNNEI. The CDR3 length is 16 residues. The CDR3 bases are TGTGCCAGCAAGCGAGACACCTCCAGCATTAATTCACCCCTCCACTTT. Protein product: CASKRDTSSINSPLHF.

This clonotype was picked up a small number of times. CDR3 DNA: TGTGCCAGCTCACCGAATGTGCAGACGCTTACCGGGGAGCTGTTTTTT. The encoded protein is CASSPNVQTLTGELFF. The chain is built from TRBV18 and TRBJ2-2; no clear D gene. From germline, CDR1 is KGHSH and CDR2 LQKENI. Trimming left V 3 bases short and J 5 bases short, with 16 bases between. This CDR3 comprises 16 residues.

This clonotype has a count of ten or more. This sequence joins TRBV20-1 and TRBJ1-5; no clear D. Trimming removed 1 base at V and 0 bases at J, with 10 bases between. Germline V gene lookup returns CDR1 DFQATT and CDR2 SNEGSKA (reference sequence). The CDR3 covers 15 residues. The CDR3 DNA sequence: TGCAGTGCTAGAGGGGCGCGATATAGCAATCAGCCCCAGCATTTT. Its protein product is CSARGARYSNQPQHF.

This clonotype was observed a few times. The chain couples TRBV20-1 to TRBJ1-1; possibly TRBD1 for D (5 bases). Trimming left V 3 bases short and J 1 base short, with 15 bases between. The CDR3 sequence is 15 residues long. The germline V gene encodes CDR1 DFQATT and CDR2 SNEGSKA (reference sequence). CDR3: CSASLDSNPNTEAFF. In DNA, the CDR3 is TGCAGTGCTAGTCTTGACAGCAACCCGAACACTGAAGCTTTCTTT.

For this clonotype: One end of the junction fails to match germline, which may point to a read error. The chain couples TRBV25-1 to TRBJ1-6; 11 bases map to TRBD1. The CDR3 is made up of 15 amino acids. Germline V CDR1 and CDR2: MGHDK, SYGVNS. This CDR3 is CASSEDRGHNSPLRF. CDR3 DNA: TGTGCCAGCAGTGAGGACAGGGGGCATAATTCACCCCTCCGCTTT.

Only a few counts were recorded for this clonotype. The chain carries TRBV3-1 and TRBJ1-5, with D possibly TRBD1 on 5 matching bases. Trimming took off 3 bases at V and 6 bases at J, with 15 bases between the two ends. The germline CDR1 and CDR2 sequences are LGHDT and YNNKEL (reference sequence). This CDR3 has 15 amino acids. The CDR3 bases are TGTGCCAGCAGCCAGGGGCCACGAGCGGCTCAGCCCCAGCATTTT. Encoded protein: CASSQGPRAAQPQHF.

This clonotype was found a few times. V gene TRBV5-1 combines with J gene TRBJ2-7; 8 bases map to TRBD1. V shed 0 bases, J shed 3 bases, and the junction held 8 bases outside the gene matches. This CDR3 has 16 residues. CDR1 and CDR2 from the germline V gene are SGHRS and YFSETQ. The CDR3 spells CASSLVGQATIYEQYF. The CDR3 DNA sequence: TGCGCCAGCAGCTTGGTGGGACAGGCAACGATCTACGAGCAGTACTTC.

The sample holds many counts of this clonotype. The chain couples TRBV12-3 or TRBV12-4 to TRBJ1-1; TRBD1 matches 8 bases. CDR3 size: 16 residues. Trimming took 3 bases from V and 6 from J; bases not matched to a gene: 12. The DNA of the CDR3 is TGTGCCAGCAGTTTTCCCGACAGGGGAAGGGGGGCTGAAGCTTTCTTT. This encodes CASSFPDRGRGAEAFF.

The chain links TRBV3-1 to TRBJ2-5; 10 bases are a match to TRBD1. This CDR3 has 15 residues. Unmatched junction bases numbered 5, after V lost 3 bases and J lost 4 bases. The germline gives CDR1 LGHDT, CDR2 YNNKEL (reference sequence). Here the CDR3 DNA reads TGTGCCAGCAGCCAGACCGGGACAGGGGCAGAGACCCAGTACTTC. Protein: CASSQTGTGAETQYF.

The chain employs TRBV6-9 and TRBJ2-7; D is unclear. Germline V lookup: CDR1 MNHGY, CDR2 SVAAGI. Trimming took 3 bases from V and 5 from J, leaving 8 bases between them. CDR3 size: 12 residues. This CDR3 reads CASSYGLDEQYF. In nucleotides, the CDR3 is TGTGCCAGCAGTTACGGTCTAGACGAGCAGTACTTC.

The rearrangement links TRBV15 to TRBJ2-7; D is undetermined. Germline assignment: CDR1 LNHNV and CDR2 YYDKDF (reference sequence). The CDR3 has 17 residues. With 1 base removed from V and 0 bases from J, the gap between germline ends came to 16 bases. CDR3 sequence (DNA): TGTGCCACCAGCAGAGCCCCCGGACGGTCTAGCTCCTACGAGCAGTACTTC. Its translation is CATSRAPGRSSSYEQYF.

This clonotype was detected only a few times. This chain joins TRBV10-3 and TRBJ2-1, with 8 bases fitting TRBD2. The V and J ends lost 4 bases and 7 bases, in that order; junction bases with no gene match: 3. The CDR3 sequence is 13 residues long. The germline CDR1 and CDR2 sequences are ENHRY and SYGVKD. The CDR3 bases are TGTGCCATCAGTGGACGGGAGGGAAATGAGCAGTTCTTC. Protein: CAISGREGNEQFF.

The CDR3 DNA is TGTGCCAGCAGTTCCCTAGGCTATGGCTACACCTTC. The encoded protein is CASSSLGYGYTF. V usage is TRBV7-2 and J usage is TRBJ1-2; D gene unclear. With 6 bases removed from V and 4 bases from J, the gap between germline ends came to 9 bases. The CDR3 has 12 residues. From germline, CDR1 is SGHTA and CDR2 FQGNSA. The complete variable domain, with remaining parts taken from reference TRBV7-2 and TRBJ1-2, reads GAGVSQSPSNKVTEKGKDVELRCDPISGHTALYWYRQSLGQGLEFLIYFQGNSAPDKSGLPSDRFSAERTGGSVSTLTIQRTQQEDSAVYLCASSSLGYGYTFGSGTRLTVV.

This sequence joins TRBV29-1 and TRBJ1-5, with D unresolved. CDR1 and CDR2 from the germline V gene are SQVTM and ANQGSEA. The ends were cut back, 6 bases at V and 6 bases at J, with 15 bases in the middle. The CDR3 sequence is 13 residues long. In nucleotides, the CDR3 is TGCAGCGTGGCGGGCGGCCGGGGTCAGCCCCAGCATTTT. It is translated as CSVAGGRGQPQHF.

In its sample, this clonotype was seen many times. J is TRBJ2-5 and V is TRBV12-3 or TRBV12-4; D gene uncertain. CDR3 length: 13 residues. V was trimmed by 3 bases and J by 3 bases, leaving 8 bases between them. Here the CDR3 reads CASSFAGEETQYF. Written as DNA, the CDR3 is TGTGCCAGCAGTTTTGCTGGGGAAGAGACCCAGTACTTC.

Worth noting for this clonotype: It is likely a read error: a sequence one base away is far more abundant. This CDR3 is CASSLHYGYTF. In DNA, the CDR3 is TGTGCCAGCAGTTTACACTATGGCTACACCTTC. V is TRBV12-3 or TRBV12-4 and J is TRBJ1-2; D is unresolved. V lost 2 bases and J 3 bases, leaving 1 base between the germline ends. The CDR3 extends over 11 amino acids.